These 4 T cell receptor beta chains originate from one sample sequenced in a study of blood T cell repertoires in COVID-19. Sequencing used immunoSEQ multiplex PCR; TCRdb keeps in-frame clones, though not all of them. The sample consists of approximately 61,000 clones, approximately 79% of them appearing once. Sequencing was performed on peripheral blood. Receptor source: a woman in her 70s with acute or convalescent COVID-19.

Comments on this clone: Other DNA sequences in this specimen translate into the identical CDR3. The chain is built from TRBV5-1 and TRBJ2-7; 12 bases are a match to TRBD2. CDR1 is SGHRS and CDR2 is YFSETQ in the germline V gene. This CDR3 is 15 amino acids long. V lost 0 bases and J lost 7; bases outside the gene matches: 5. CDR3 bases: TGCGCCAGCAGCTTGGCTAGCGGGGGGGCCTGGGAGCAGTACTTC. Amino acids: CASSLASGGAWEQYF.

This chain links TRBV5-4 with TRBJ2-3, with TRBD2 matching over 7 bases. CDR3 length equals 14 residues. Germline CDR1 reads SGHNT; CDR2 reads YYREEE (reference sequence). V gave up 0 bases and J gave up 8 bases; unmatched junction bases: 6. The chain's CDR3 is CASSLGDQRGTQYF. The CDR3 bases are TGTGCCAGCAGCTTGGGGGACCAGCGGGGTACGCAGTATTTT. The full variable domain, in which reference TRBV5-4 and TRBJ2-3 provide the parts outside the CDR3, is ETGVTQSPTHLIKTRGQQVTLRCSSQSGHNTVSWYQQALGQGPQFIFQYYREEENGRGNFPPRFSGLQFPNYSSELNVNALELDDSALYLCASSLGDQRGTQYFGPGTRLTVL.

V and J are TRBV28 and TRBJ2-7; no firm D call. Germline CDR1 reads MDHEN; CDR2 reads SYDVKM. V lost 3 bases, J lost 4 bases, and 10 bases lay in between. This CDR3 spans 13 amino acids. The CDR3 region is CASSFSGPYEQYF. CDR3 bases: TGTGCCAGCAGTTTCTCGGGTCCTTACGAGCAGTACTTC.

This clone has just a few counts. The chain uses TRBV4-2 and TRBJ2-3, with D possibly matching TRBD2 (5 bases). V lost 7 bases and J lost 5, with 13 bases in between. This CDR3 is 13 amino acids long. Looked up from germline, CDR1 is LGHNA and CDR2 is YNFKEQ. This chain's CDR3 is CASTTEGRDTQYF. CDR3 coding DNA: TGTGCCAGCACCACCGAAGGGAGAGATACGCAGTATTTT.